These 5 T cell receptor beta chains originate from one sample sequenced in a study of technical replicates of blood from a few donors. Measured with immunoSEQ multiplex PCR; TCRdb has only the in-frame clones, and not every one. The data contain some 80,000 clones, 93% of them singletons. Sequenced: T cells isolated from PBMCs. These receptor sequences come from a human donor in good health.

The CDR3 spells CACATYHNEQFF. DNA of the CDR3: TGTGCCTGTGCGACTTACCACAATGAGCAGTTCTTC. The chain links TRBV30 to TRBJ2-1; D is unclear. V was shortened by 6 bases and J by 5 bases, with 11 bases between the two germline ends. The CDR3 sequence is 12 residues long. The germline gives CDR1 GTSNPN, CDR2 SVGIG (reference sequence).

The chain joins TRBV2 to TRBJ2-7; D gene uncertain. CDR1 is SNHLY, CDR2 FYNNEI, per germline. V dropped 3 bases and J dropped 2 bases, with 11 bases sitting between them. The CDR3 consists of 14 residues. In DNA, the CDR3 is TGTGCCAGCAGTGAGGGCAGACCGCCCTACGAGCAGTACTTC. It encodes CASSEGRPPYEQYF.

This chain uses TRBV7-9 with TRBJ1-1; D is perhaps TRBD1 (5 bases). The CDR3 consists of 12 residues. Germline loops: CDR1 SEHNR, CDR2 FQNEAQ (reference sequence). The V gene lost 2 bases and the J gene lost 11 bases, with 12 bases spanning the gap. The CDR3 sequence is CASSLLGPGAFF. CDR3 nucleotides: TGTGCCAGCAGCTTACTGGGGCCCGGGGCTTTCTTT.

This clone occurred a few times. V gene TRBV6-1 combines with J gene TRBJ1-1, with D tentatively TRBD1 (5 bases). The length of the CDR3 is 15 residues. Germline lookup yields CDR1 MNHNS and CDR2 SASEGT. V was pared by 2 bases and J by 0 bases, with 10 bases between. CDR3 bases: TGTGCCAGCAGTGAACAGGGCCACATGAACACTGAAGCTTTCTTT. Translation gives CASSEQGHMNTEAFF.

V is TRBV28 and J is TRBJ2-1, with a weak D call TRBD1 (6 bases). In germline, CDR1 is MDHEN, CDR2 SYDVKM. This CDR3 comprises 11 residues. V was clipped by 6 bases and J by 8 bases, with 8 bases between them. This chain's CDR3 is CASRQGYEQFF. CDR3 DNA: TGTGCCAGCAGACAGGGTTATGAGCAGTTCTTC.